These T cell receptor beta chains were read from a single sample in a study of CD8 T cells in Susac syndrome. TCRdb analysed the immunoSEQ multiplex PCR reads with MiXCR anew, one entry per CDR3 protein. The profile shows approximately 130,000 distinct CDR3 sequences, approximately 90% of them singletons. Sequencing used CD8+ T cells from PBMCs. The receptors were sampled from a human donor with multiple sclerosis. Each CDR3 is given with its conserved first and last residue. Each record gives: D gene, V gene, J gene, clone size, CDR3 protein, CDR3 DNA. The D gene is left open where the match is weak. Expanded clones get a size class; other rows say once, few or many, or leave the size out.

>TRBD2|TRBV9|TRBJ2-7|-
CASSVEGRVVHEQYF
TGTGCCAGCAGCGTAGAGGGGAGGGTGGTCCACGAGCAGTACTTC
>-|TRBV6-2/TRBV6-3|TRBJ1-1|-
CASSYSAGQNTEAFF
TGTGCCAGCAGTTACTCCGCGGGCCAGAACACTGAAGCTTTCTTT
>-|TRBV25-1|TRBJ1-4|-
CASSEGGTDEEKLFF
TGTGCCAGCAGTGAAGGAGGGACGGACGAGGAAAAACTGTTTTTT
>-|TRBV6-5|TRBJ1-5|-
CASSLNHWHPQHF
TGTGCCAGCAGTCTCAACCATTGGCATCCCCAGCATTTT
>-|TRBV5-5|TRBJ2-7|-
CASSQDTDSYEQYF
TGTGCCAGCAGTCAGGACACGGACTCCTACGAGCAGTACTTC
>-|TRBV30|TRBJ1-2|-
CAWTPGTPYGYTF
TGTGCCTGGACTCCCGGGACTCCTTATGGCTACACCTTC
>-|TRBV6-2/TRBV6-3|TRBJ1-5|-
CASRPGPLRQPQHF
TGTGCCAGCAGACCGGGACCCCTCCGGCAGCCCCAGCATTTT
>TRBD1|TRBV7-2|TRBJ1-1|once
CASSFRDRVTEAFF
TGTGCCAGCAGCTTCCGGGACAGGGTGACTGAAGCTTTCTTT
>-|TRBV28|TRBJ2-1|-
CASRARGTYNEQFF
TGTGCCAGCAGGGCCCGCGGGACCTACAATGAGCAGTTCTTC
>-|TRBV28|TRBJ2-7|-
CSSRWGSYEQYF
TGTAGCTCGCGGTGGGGTTCCTACGAGCAGTACTTC
>TRBD2|TRBV19|TRBJ2-1|-
CASTHSGSSYNEQFF
TGTGCCAGTACTCATAGCGGGAGCTCCTACAATGAGCAGTTCTTC
>TRBD1|TRBV20-1|TRBJ2-7|-
CSAHDRAYETYEQYF
TGCAGTGCCCATGACAGGGCCTACGAGACCTACGAGCAGTACTTC
>TRBD2|TRBV20-1|TRBJ2-3|-
CSARPLAGGPSGTDTQYF
TGCAGTGCTAGGCCACTAGCGGGAGGGCCCTCTGGCACAGATACGCAGTATTTT
>-|TRBV27|TRBJ2-1|-
CASSFSGYEQFF
TGTGCCAGCAGTTTTTCCGGGTATGAGCAGTTCTTC
>TRBD1|TRBV4-1|TRBJ1-1|-
CASSQEDRDGTEAFF
TGCGCCAGCAGCCAAGAGGACAGGGATGGCACTGAAGCTTTCTTT
>-|TRBV24-1|TRBJ2-5|-
CATSDFTELNQETQYF
TGTGCCACCAGTGACTTCACCGAGCTCAATCAAGAGACCCAGTACTTC
>-|TRBV20-1|TRBJ2-1|-
CSAVAASSYNEQFF
TGCAGTGCTGTAGCGGCTTCTTCCTACAATGAGCAGTTCTTC
>-|TRBV7-9|TRBJ1-1|-
CASSLWELTEAFF
TGTGCCAGCAGCTTATGGGAGCTCACTGAAGCTTTCTTT
>-|TRBV3-1|TRBJ2-2|-
CASTPSENTGELFF
TGTGCCAGCACCCCTTCGGAGAACACCGGGGAGCTGTTTTTT
>-|TRBV7-6|TRBJ2-1|-
CASTPGEDEQFF
TGTGCCAGCACCCCAGGGGAGGATGAGCAGTTCTTC
>-|TRBV27|TRBJ1-2|once
CASKTTGTVAYGYTF
TGTGCCAGCAAAACCACCGGGACCGTTGCCTATGGCTACACCTTC
>-|TRBV27|TRBJ2-3|-
CASSHLGTFTDTQYF
TGTGCCAGCAGTCACCTCGGGACATTCACAGATACGCAGTATTTT
>-|TRBV6-2/TRBV6-3|TRBJ2-7|-
CASSYRVGETSYEQYF
TGTGCCAGCAGTTACCGGGTCGGAGAGACTTCCTACGAGCAGTACTTC
>-|TRBV6-1|TRBJ1-1|-
CASSDPRPGPEAFF
TGTGCCAGCAGTGACCCCAGGCCGGGCCCTGAAGCTTTCTTT
>TRBD1|TRBV29-1|TRBJ1-1|-
CSDKGQGIEAFF
TGCAGCGATAAAGGACAGGGTATTGAAGCTTTCTTT
>TRBD2|TRBV15|TRBJ2-5|-
CASMREVSETQYF
TGTGCCAGCATGCGGGAGGTCTCAGAGACCCAGTACTTC
>-|TRBV28|TRBJ1-2|-
CASTLRRGRYGYTF
TGTGCCAGCACCCTGAGGAGAGGACGCTATGGCTACACCTTC
>-|TRBV15|TRBJ1-1|-
CATSSLGNTEAFF
TGTGCCACCAGCAGCCTAGGGAACACTGAAGCTTTCTTT
>-|TRBV5-1|TRBJ1-2|-
CASRDGHYSGYTF
TGCGCCAGCAGAGACGGACACTATAGCGGCTACACCTTC
>-|TRBV6-5|TRBJ1-1|once
CASSSRDALQRAFF
TGTGCCAGCAGTTCTAGGGACGCACTCCAGCGGGCTTTCTTT
>-|TRBV27|TRBJ2-7|-
CASSLAAGPGYEQYF
TGTGCCAGCAGTTTAGCGGCAGGCCCAGGCTACGAGCAGTACTTC
>-|TRBV29-1|TRBJ2-4|few
CSVAAGGNIQYF
TGCAGCGTTGCTGCAGGGGGGAACATTCAGTACTTC
>-|TRBV4-1|TRBJ1-1|few
CASSPSGVDAFF
TGCGCCAGCAGCCCTTCAGGGGTTGATGCTTTCTTT
>-|TRBV7-9|TRBJ2-5|once
CASSPTGEGEETQYF
TGTGCCAGCAGCCCAACAGGTGAAGGGGAAGAGACCCAGTACTTC
>-|TRBV9|TRBJ2-6|-
CASEEGWSSGANVLTF
TGTGCCAGCGAGGAAGGTTGGAGCTCTGGGGCCAACGTCCTGACTTTC
>-|TRBV6-5|TRBJ2-1|-
CASSYSGASVWEQFF
TGTGCCAGCAGTTACTCAGGGGCTTCCGTTTGGGAGCAGTTCTTC
>-|TRBV2|TRBJ2-5|-
CASSDPTTSPQYF
TGTGCCAGCAGTGATCCGACTACTTCTCCCCAGTACTTC
>-|TRBV27|TRBJ2-4|-
CASSTGMENIQYF
TGTGCCAGCAGCACAGGGATGGAAAACATTCAGTACTTC
>-|TRBV6-5|TRBJ1-1|-
CASSRGTDTEAFF
TGTGCCAGCAGCCGTGGGACGGACACTGAAGCTTTCTTT
>-|TRBV24-1|TRBJ2-5|once
CATSDWGSGETQYF
TGTGCCACCAGTGATTGGGGGAGCGGGGAGACCCAGTACTTC
>-|TRBV28|TRBJ1-2|-
CASRVRDQTLGYTF
TGTGCCAGCAGAGTCCGGGATCAGACCCTTGGCTACACCTTC
>-|TRBV29-1|TRBJ2-2|-
CSVWGNTGELFF
TGCAGCGTTTGGGGGAACACCGGGGAGCTGTTTTTT
>TRBD2|TRBV28|TRBJ2-7|-
CASSTGLAGVVHEQYF
TGTGCCAGCAGCACGGGACTAGCGGGAGTCGTGCACGAGCAGTACTTC
>-|TRBV12-3/TRBV12-4|TRBJ2-5|once
CASTPEGGRETQYF
TGTGCCAGCACCCCTGAGGGGGGGCGAGAGACCCAGTACTTC
>-|TRBV4-1|TRBJ2-1|-
CASSQGGGEQFF
TGCGCCAGCAGCCAAGGAGGGGGTGAGCAGTTCTTC
>-|TRBV7-9|TRBJ2-2|-
CASSLSLAGGELFF
TGTGCCAGCAGCTTAAGCCTAGCTGGCGGGGAGCTGTTTTTT
>-|TRBV3-1|TRBJ2-1|-
CASSQERSYRNEQFF
TGTGCCAGCAGCCAGGAGCGGTCATATCGGAATGAGCAGTTCTTC
>-|TRBV29-1|TRBJ2-2|-
CSVRGENTGELFF
TGCAGCGTCCGAGGGGAGAACACCGGGGAGCTGTTTTTT
>-|TRBV30|TRBJ1-5|-
CAWSEGYNNQPQHF
TGTGCCTGGAGTGAAGGGTATAACAATCAGCCCCAGCATTTT
>TRBD2|TRBV20-1|TRBJ2-7|few
CSGKGLAGEPYEQYF
TGCAGTGGGAAGGGACTAGCGGGAGAACCCTACGAGCAGTACTTC